The rows below give T cell receptor beta chains drawn from one sample of a study of cytomegalovirus exposure and HLA in healthy donors. The protocol was immunoSEQ multiplex PCR, while the TCRdb copy is restricted to in-frame clones and leaves out a portion. Altogether 140,000 or so clones are present, roughly 89% being singletons, with the ten largest covering over 8.5%. Sequenced: PBMCs. These receptors were taken from a woman between 18 and 30 years old in good health and CMV-seropositive. CDR3s include the opening cysteine and the closing phenylalanine or tryptophan. D genes are given only for firm matches. For some rows the clone size is stated as once, few or many, or as a class when expanded; others skip it.

NA	TRBV11-3	NA	TRBJ1-1	TGTGCCAGCAGCCACGCGCTGAACACTGAAGCTTTCTTT	CASSHALNTEAFF
NA	TRBV9	NA	TRBJ2-3	TGTGCCAGCAGCGTAGAAGACTTAACAGATACGCAGTATTTT	CASSVEDLTDTQYF
few	TRBV5-6	TRBD1	TRBJ2-7	TGTGCCAGCAGCTTGGAGGACAGGGGGCAAAAGTATTCCTACGAGCAGTACTTC	CASSLEDRGQKYSYEQYF
NA	TRBV7-2	NA	TRBJ2-5	TGTGCCAGCAGCTCCATTCTTTGGACGGGTAGGGGGACCCAGTACTTC	CASSSILWTGRGTQYF
NA	TRBV19	TRBD1	TRBJ2-7	TGTGCCAGTAGTTGGGACAGCGACTACGAGCAGTACTTC	CASSWDSDYEQYF
once	TRBV11-3	NA	TRBJ2-5	TGTGCCAGCAGCCACGGGTTGCCGGTGATGATGGAGACCCAGTACTTC	CASSHGLPVMMETQYF
NA	TRBV28	TRBD2	TRBJ2-5	TGTGCCAGCAGTTTGGCTACTAGCGGGGGGGCAGAGACCCAGTACTTC	CASSLATSGGAETQYF
NA	TRBV7-9	NA	TRBJ2-3	TGTGCCAGCAGCTTTACCGGGATGACGACAGATACGCAGTATTTT	CASSFTGMTTDTQYF
NA	TRBV6-5	NA	TRBJ2-6	TGTGCCAGCAGCACCAGGGGATCTGGGGCCAACGTCCTGACTTTC	CASSTRGSGANVLTF
once	TRBV28	NA	TRBJ1-2	TGTGCCAGCAGCCTGGACGGGGGAGCCAATGGCTACACCTTC	CASSLDGGANGYTF
NA	TRBV5-4	NA	TRBJ1-1	TGTGCCAGCAGCTTTTTAGACAGCCGGCGTGAAGCTTTCTTT	CASSFLDSRREAFF
NA	TRBV27	NA	TRBJ1-1	TGTGCCAGCAGTTCGAGCTTTCGCGGGAACACTGAAGCTTTCTTT	CASSSSFRGNTEAFF
NA	TRBV28	NA	TRBJ1-1	TGTGCCAGCTCCCGGATGGGAGGGCTCGGAGCTTTCTTT	CASSRMGGLGAFF
once	TRBV27	NA	TRBJ2-2	TGTGCCAGCAGCCTCCTAGGGGGCACCGGGGAGCTGTTTTTT	CASSLLGGTGELFF
once	TRBV5-8	NA	TRBJ1-5	TGTGCCAGCAGCTTGCAGGGGATGAGTCAGCCCCAGCATTTT	CASSLQGMSQPQHF
NA	TRBV5-1	TRBD1	TRBJ1-1	TGCGCCAGCAGATGGGACAGGGGCAGAACTGAAGCTTTCTTT	CASRWDRGRTEAFF
NA	TRBV30	TRBD2	TRBJ2-7	TGTGCCTGGGCCCCAAAGCGGGGGGGCTCCTACGAGCAGTACTTC	CAWAPKRGGSYEQYF
NA	TRBV7-7	TRBD2	TRBJ2-3	TGTGCTAGCAGCTTAGGGACTAGCGACAGCACAGATACGCAGTATTTT	CASSLGTSDSTDTQYF
NA	TRBV5-6	NA	TRBJ2-3	TGTGCCAGCAGCCTCTTACTAGCTGGCACAGATACGCAGTATTTT	CASSLLLAGTDTQYF
NA	TRBV7-6	TRBD2	TRBJ2-2	TGTGCCAGCAGCTTTGACAGCGGGGACAACACCGGGGAGCTGTTTTTT	CASSFDSGDNTGELFF
NA	TRBV6-1	NA	TRBJ2-6	TGTGCCAGCAGTGCCAGGGATTTGTCGGCAGGGGCCAACGTCCTGACTTTC	CASSARDLSAGANVLTF
NA	TRBV6-1	TRBD1	TRBJ1-5	TGTGCCAGCAGTGCCGGGACAGGCCATTCTAGCAATCAGCCCCAGCATTTT	CASSAGTGHSSNQPQHF
once	TRBV5-6	NA	TRBJ2-2	TGTGCCAGCAGGCTGGGCCGCACCGGGGGAGTCGGGGAGCTGTTTTTT	CASRLGRTGGVGELFF
few	TRBV2	NA	TRBJ1-2	TGTGCCAGCACATCAGCAGGCACCTATGGCTACACCTTC	CASTSAGTYGYTF
once	TRBV7-2	TRBD1	TRBJ1-1	TGTGCCAGCAGCCCTCGGACAGGGGGTTTTTGGAACACTGAAGCTTTCTTT	CASSPRTGGFWNTEAFF
NA	TRBV27	NA	TRBJ1-1	TGTGCCAGCAGTTTAAGGACAGAGAACACTGAAGCTTTCTTT	CASSLRTENTEAFF
NA	TRBV19	TRBD1	TRBJ1-6	TGTGCCAGTAGTATAGGGACAGGGGTGGATTCACCCCTCCACTTT	CASSIGTGVDSPLHF
NA	TRBV6-1	NA	TRBJ1-5	TGTGCCAGCAGTAAGGGGGAGACCACTCAGCCCCAGCATTTT	CASSKGETTQPQHF
NA	TRBV7-2	TRBD1	TRBJ2-1	TGTGCCAGCAGCTCGATAGGGACAGGGAATAATGAGCAGTTCTTC	CASSSIGTGNNEQFF
NA	TRBV5-6	TRBD1	TRBJ1-5	TGTGCCAGCAGCCCCGCCGGGACAGGGGTTGGGACCCAGCATTTT	CASSPAGTGVGTQHF
NA	TRBV7-9	NA	TRBJ1-3	TGTGACACGCCCCGGGGAAAAGGAAACACCATATATTTT	CDTPRGKGNTIYF
NA	TRBV28	NA	TRBJ2-3	TGTGCCTTTGGGGGGGCAGGGGGCACAGATACGCAGTATTTT	CAFGGAGGTDTQYF
NA	TRBV18	TRBD1	TRBJ1-2	TGTGCCAGCTCACGGGACAGGGGTTCCTATGGCTACACCTTC	CASSRDRGSYGYTF
NA	TRBV7-2	NA	TRBJ1-1	TGTGCCAGCAGAAACAGGGCGGGGAACACTGAAGCTTTCTTT	CASRNRAGNTEAFF
NA	TRBV28	NA	TRBJ1-2	TGTGCCACCGAACAGGGATCAGGCTCAAGGGGCTACACCTTC	CATEQGSGSRGYTF